Below are 9 T cell receptor beta chains sequenced from a single sample in a study of blood T cell repertoires in COVID-19. The method was immunoSEQ multiplex PCR; TCRdb's version includes in-frame clones alone and lacks a portion of them. The sample shows about 150,000 clones, more than 70% of them seen only once. Material: peripheral blood. These TCRs come from a man aged 50-59 years who had recovered from COVID-19.

V and J are TRBV4-1 and TRBJ1-2, with D possibly TRBD1 on 5 matching bases. Trimming took 4 bases from V and 5 from J, leaving 20 bases between them. The CDR3 consists of 16 residues. Germline CDR1 and CDR2: MGHRA and YSYEKL. The CDR3 nucleotides read TGCGCCAGCAGCCCACCCAAGACAGATCCGAAGTATGGCTACACCTTC. It specifies CASSPPKTDPKYGYTF.

V gene TRBV5-1 combines with J gene TRBJ2-2; 11 bases fit TRBD1. The germline V gene has CDR1 SGHRS and CDR2 YFSETQ. V lost 3 bases and J lost 4; bases outside the gene matches: 5. This CDR3 has 16 residues. In DNA form, the CDR3 reads TGCGCCAGCAGCTCACCAGGGACAGGGGGCACCGGGGAGCTGTTTTTT. Its translation: CASSSPGTGGTGELFF.

V gene TRBV19 combines with J gene TRBJ1-2, with 10 bases lining up with TRBD1. J lost 4 bases, V lost 10 bases, and 6 bases had no gene match. Germline loops: CDR1 LNHDA, CDR2 SQIVND (reference sequence). The length of the CDR3 is 13 residues. The CDR3 nucleotides read TGTGCCACCGCGGACAGGGGGGTCTATGGCTACACCTTC. It encodes CATADRGVYGYTF.

Comment on this clone: The germline gene is not matched at one end of the junction; a read error may be the cause. The rearrangement links TRBV19 to TRBJ1-1; 7 nucleotides agree with TRBD1. This CDR3 contains 16 residues. Per the germline V gene, CDR1 is LNHDA and CDR2 is SQIVND (reference sequence). Written as DNA, the CDR3 is TGTGCCAGTAGTATATACCCCGACAGGGTGAAGACTGAAGCTTTCTTT. This codes for CASSIYPDRVKTEAFF.

The chain couples TRBV15 to TRBJ1-4; 8 bases match TRBD1. The CDR3 consists of 15 residues. Germline CDR1 and CDR2: LNHNV and YYDKDF (reference sequence). After removal of 4 bases from V and 5 bases from J, the junction contained 6 bases not matched to a gene. The CDR3 DNA follows: TGTGCCACCAGCAAGGCGGACAGGGTAAATGAAAAACTGTTTTTT. Residues: CATSKADRVNEKLFF.

The V and J genes are TRBV18 and TRBJ2-5; TRBD1 agrees at 7 bases. Germline CDR1 and CDR2: KGHSH and LQKENI. This CDR3 has 16 amino acids. With 0 bases clipped from V and 2 bases from J, the junction kept 6 bases outside the gene matches. DNA for the CDR3: TGTGCCAGCTCACCACCGACAGGGTGGGGACAAGAGACCCAGTACTTC. Its protein is CASSPPTGWGQETQYF.

This clone was seen more than once but under ten times. CDR3 loop: CASSSPGTYNEQFF. The CDR3 bases are TGTGCCAGCAGTTCCCCCGGGACCTACAATGAGCAGTTCTTC. The chain links TRBV28 to TRBJ2-1; a possible D gene is TRBD2 (5 bases). The CDR3 is 14 residues long. Trimming left V 4 bases short and J 2 bases short, with 9 bases between. Germline loops: CDR1 MDHEN, CDR2 SYDVKM. The full variable domain, its missing parts supplied by reference TRBV28 and TRBJ2-1, is DVKVTQSSRYLVKRTGEKVFLECVQDMDHENMFWYRQDPGLGLRLIYFSYDVKMKEKGDIPEGYSVSREKKERFSLILESASTNQTSMYLCASSSPGTYNEQFFGPGTRLTVL.

This chain joins TRBV2 and TRBJ2-1; possibly TRBD2 for D (6 bases). CDR1 is SNHLY and CDR2 is FYNNEI in the germline V gene. The ends were cut back, 6 bases at V and 7 bases at J, with 16 bases in the middle. The CDR3 sequence is 14 residues long. The CDR3 nucleotides are TGTGCCAGCAGGGGGGGAGTTGCGGGGAATGAGCAGTTCTTC. Translating gives CASRGGVAGNEQFF.

On this clone: The sample holds other DNA sequences that translate to the same CDR3. This sequence joins TRBV18 and TRBJ2-3, with TRBD2 matching over 8 bases. V was clipped by 3 bases and J by 1 base; unmatched bases: 0. The CDR3 spans 14 residues. CDR1 is KGHSH, CDR2 LQKENI, per germline. In DNA form, the CDR3 reads TGTGCCAGCTCACCTAGCGGGGGCACAGATACGCAGTATTTT. Translating it yields CASSPSGGTDTQYF.